A selection of T cell receptor beta chains follows, all from one sample in a study of T cells in Graves' hyperthyroidism and ophthalmopathy. MiXCR was run by TCRdb on the multiplex PCR reads, yielding one entry per CDR3 protein. The sample lists around 350,000 distinct CDR3 sequences, over 15% occurring once. Specimen: blood. These receptors originate from a woman aged 18-29 years with Graves' hyperthyroidism. Both conserved end residues are part of each CDR3. The D gene is left open where the match is weak. A clone size is listed for some rows: how often the clone was seen (once, few, many), or a class if it is expanded.

>NA|12|TRBV27|TRBJ2-7|NA
CATLGVNYEQYF
TGTGCCACTTTAGGGGTAAACTACGAGCAGTACTTC
>few|19|TRBV7-3|TRBJ2-3|NA
CASSLMGGADDTSTDTQYF
TGTGCCAGCAGCTTAATGGGGGGGGCAGACGACACTAGCACAGATACGCAGTATTTT
>few|14|TRBV5-1|TRBJ2-5|NA
CASRIDQNRETQYF
TGCGCCAGCAGAATAGACCAGAACCGAGAGACCCAGTACTTC
>NA|16|TRBV6-2/TRBV6-3|TRBJ2-5|NA
CASSSRTSGARETQYF
TGTGCCAGCAGTTCCAGGACATCGGGGGCGCGGGAGACCCAGTACTTC
>many|14|TRBV7-3|TRBJ2-5|NA
CASSPSGLYETQYF
TGTGCCAGCAGCCCCTCGGGCCTCTATGAGACCCAGTACTTC
>many|14|TRBV24-1|TRBJ1-2|NA
CATSDPWTDYGYTF
TGTGCCACCAGTGACCCCTGGACAGACTATGGCTACACCTTC
>NA|14|TRBV5-1|TRBJ2-5|NA
CASSFGTIQETQYF
TGCGCCAGCAGCTTTGGCACCATCCAAGAGACCCAGTACTTC
>NA|16|TRBV24-1|TRBJ2-5|NA
CATSDSGRRKQETQYF
TGTGCCACCAGTGATTCGGGACGGCGTAAACAAGAGACCCAGTACTTC
>many|16|TRBV19|TRBJ1-5|NA
CASMLKLARSGQPQHF
TGTGCCAGTATGCTCAAACTTGCCCGTTCGGGTCAGCCCCAGCATTTT
>many|13|TRBV30|TRBJ1-1|TRBD1
CAWSGQGNTEAFF
TGTGCCTGGAGTGGACAGGGGAACACTGAAGCTTTCTTT
>many|16|TRBV12-3/TRBV12-4|TRBJ1-3|NA
CASSSLLGLSGNTIYF
TGTGCCAGCAGTTCGCTGTTGGGCTTATCTGGAAACACCATATATTTT
>few|13|TRBV18|TRBJ1-1|NA
CASSPLADFEAFF
TGTGCCAGCTCACCACTAGCTGATTTTGAAGCTTTCTTT
>few|17|TRBV6-2/TRBV6-3|TRBJ2-7|NA
CASSYPLGRKRLYEQYF
TGTGCCAGCAGTTACCCCCTGGGGAGGAAGAGATTGTACGAGCAGTACTTC
>few|12|TRBV4-1|TRBJ2-2|NA
CASLKNTGELFF
TGCGCCAGCCTCAAGAACACCGGGGAGCTGTTTTTT
>few|11|TRBV29-1|TRBJ1-1|NA
CSPQTATEAFF
TGCAGCCCGCAGACAGCCACTGAAGCTTTCTTT
>NA|17|TRBV12-3/TRBV12-4|TRBJ2-5|NA
CASSQDASGGRDGTQYF
TGTGCCAGCAGCCAAGACGCCTCGGGGGGCAGAGATGGGACCCAGTACTTC
>once|14|TRBV7-2|TRBJ1-5|NA
CASSLAGTHQPQHF
TGTGCCAGCAGCTTAGCAGGGACTCATCAGCCCCAGCATTTT
>NA|16|TRBV7-2|TRBJ2-5|TRBD2
CASSVGLAGGQETQYF
TGTGCCAGCAGCGTCGGACTAGCGGGGGGCCAAGAGACCCAGTACTTC
>NA|12|TRBV20-1|TRBJ1-2|NA
CSARDVAAGYTF
TGCAGTGCTAGAGATGTGGCGGCTGGCTACACCTTC
>NA|16|TRBV6-2/TRBV6-3|TRBJ1-1|NA
CASSYPSYRSNTEAFF
TGTGCCAGCAGTTACCCTTCGTATAGGTCGAACACTGAAGCTTTCTTT
>many|15|TRBV6-2/TRBV6-3|TRBJ1-5|NA
CASSYLSGVNQPQHF
TGTGCCAGCAGTTACCTTTCAGGCGTCAATCAGCCCCAGCATTTT
>few|18|TRBV18|TRBJ2-5|TRBD1
CASSPWDRGTPGSETQYF
TGTGCCAGCTCACCATGGGACAGGGGAACCCCCGGTTCGGAGACCCAGTACTTC
>many|13|TRBV2|TRBJ2-7|NA
CASGRGPTYEQYF
TGTGCCAGCGGACGGGGCCCAACCTACGAGCAGTACTTC
>NA|15|TRBV20-1|TRBJ2-2|TRBD2
CSARAHQPGLAGYPF
TGCAGTGCTAGAGCCCATCAGCCGGGACTAGCGGGGTACCCTTTT
>many|14|TRBV11-1|TRBJ2-5|NA
CASSYSSAPETQYF
TGTGCCAGCAGCTATAGTAGCGCTCCAGAGACCCAGTACTTC
>many|15|TRBV27|TRBJ1-1|NA
CASSPTRGIDTEAFF
TGTGCCAGCAGCCCGACCAGGGGTATCGACACTGAAGCTTTCTTT
>NA|16|TRBV6-1|TRBJ1-1|TRBD1
CASSDTFGQGVSEAFF
TGTGCCAGCAGTGATACCTTTGGACAGGGTGTGAGTGAAGCTTTCTTT
>few|14|TRBV19|TRBJ1-2|NA
CASSIPGPNYGYTF
TGTGCCAGTAGTATACCGGGACCTAACTATGGCTACACCTTC
>NA|17|TRBV4-1|TRBJ1-1|NA
CASSHTGMVNLNTEAFF
TGCGCCAGCAGCCATACAGGGATGGTCAACTTGAACACTGAAGCTTTCTTT
>once|14|TRBV6-5|TRBJ1-1|NA
CASSYSQGYTEAFF
TGTGCCAGCAGTTACTCTCAGGGTTACACTGAAGCTTTCTTT
>many|15|TRBV10-2|TRBJ1-3|NA
CASTVDIPSGNTIYF
TGCGCCAGCACCGTCGACATTCCCTCTGGAAACACCATATATTTT
>many|15|TRBV5-1|TRBJ2-5|TRBD1
CASNNGTGGSETQYF
TGCGCCAGCAATAACGGGACAGGGGGCAGCGAGACCCAGTACTTC
>few|14|TRBV5-1|TRBJ2-5|TRBD2
CASRPLADGETQYF
TGCGCCAGTCGGCCGCTAGCGGATGGCGAGACCCAGTACTTC
>NA|15|TRBV12-3/TRBV12-4|TRBJ1-2|NA
CASSPRGVSWYGYTF
TGTGCCAGCAGTCCCCGAGGAGTCAGTTGGTATGGGTACACCTTC
>NA|17|TRBV20-1|TRBJ2-5|TRBD2
CSARDVSLAGGPRTQYF
TGCAGTGCTAGAGATGTGAGCCTTGCGGGGGGACCCCGGACCCAGTACTTC
>many|15|TRBV5-1|TRBJ1-2|NA
CASSLEAAGDYGYTF
TGCGCCAGCAGCTTGGAGGCCGCGGGAGACTATGGCTACACCTTC
>many|15|TRBV24-1|TRBJ2-5|NA
CATSDLKGGKETQYF
TGTGCCACCAGTGATTTAAAAGGAGGGAAAGAGACCCAGTACTTC
>NA|17|TRBV5-1|TRBJ2-7|TRBD1
CASSLEGPSGGTYEQYF
TGCGCCAGCAGCTTGGAGGGTCCGTCAGGGGGTACCTACGAGCAGTACTTC
>many|18|TRBV6-2/TRBV6-3|TRBJ1-1|NA
CASSYLAGQARGSTEAFF
TGTGCCAGCAGTTACCTTGCGGGACAAGCGAGGGGTAGCACTGAAGCTTTCTTT
>many|15|TRBV30|TRBJ1-1|TRBD1
CAWTRQGWMNTEAFF
TGTGCCTGGACCAGACAGGGTTGGATGAACACTGAAGCTTTCTTT
>many|15|TRBV6-5|TRBJ1-1|NA
CASSYGRLENTEAFF
TGTGCCAGCAGTTACGGGCGGCTCGAGAACACTGAAGCTTTCTTT
>NA|12|TRBV20-1|TRBJ2-5|NA
CSAGASLETQYF
TGCAGTGCAGGGGCCTCTTTAGAGACCCAGTACTTC
>NA|13|TRBV6-2/TRBV6-3|TRBJ1-2|NA
CASSDRYSYGYTF
TGTGCCAGCAGCGACCGATACTCCTATGGCTACACCTTC
>many|14|TRBV11-1|TRBJ2-5|NA
CASSFMAGLETQYF
TGTGCCAGCAGCTTTATGGCAGGGTTGGAGACCCAGTACTTC
>many|13|TRBV15|TRBJ1-1|NA
CATSGNRNTEAFF
TGTGCCACCAGCGGAAACCGGAACACTGAAGCTTTCTTT
>NA|13|TRBV6-1|TRBJ1-2|NA
CASRRTEKDGYTF
TGTGCCAGCAGGAGGACGGAGAAAGATGGCTACACCTTC
>NA|14|TRBV3-1|TRBJ2-2|NA
CASSQKQNTGELFF
TGTGCCAGCAGCCAAAAGCAGAACACCGGGGAGCTGTTTTTT
>many|11|TRBV10-3|TRBJ1-2|NA
CAIVASHGYTF
TGTGCCATCGTCGCAAGCCATGGCTACACCTTC
>NA|13|TRBV2|TRBJ1-2|NA
CASKANRNYGYTF
TGTGCCAGCAAGGCCAATAGAAATTATGGCTACACCTTC
>many|15|TRBV5-1|TRBJ1-1|TRBD1
CASSPTGGTRTEAFF
TGCGCCAGCAGTCCTACAGGGGGCACAAGGACTGAAGCTTTCTTT
>few|13|TRBV4-1|TRBJ1-5|NA
CASSRWRNQPQHF
TGCGCCAGCAGCCGGTGGCGGAACCAGCCCCAGCATTTT
>many|15|TRBV6-1|TRBJ2-7|TRBD1
CASSLAGTESYEQYF
TGTGCCAGCAGCCTTGCCGGGACAGAGTCGTACGAGCAGTACTTC